These T cell receptor beta chains were read from a single sample in a study of blood T cell repertoires in COVID-19. Clones were read by immunoSEQ multiplex PCR, and TCRdb kept only the in-frame ones, dropping some. The repertoire consists of about 240,000 clones, with approximately 90% occurring once and the leading ten covering approximately 4.2%. Sequencing used PBMCs or T cells enriched from blood (not recorded which). All receptors derive from a woman in her twenties or thirties who had recovered from COVID-19. The CDR3 runs from the conserved cysteine through the conserved F or W. D genes are given only for firm matches. The size entry is marked missing in some rows and otherwise reads once, few, many or a size class.

V gene: TRBV9; J gene: TRBJ2-2; clone size: NA; D gene: TRBD2; CDR3 DNA: TGTGCCAGCAGCCCCGGACTAGCCCCCGGGGAGCTGTTTTTT; CDR3 protein: CASSPGLAPGELFF
V gene: TRBV30; J gene: TRBJ1-1; clone size: NA; D gene: NA; CDR3 DNA: TGTGCCTGGAGTGCGGGAGGGGATTTTTGGCCCGCTTTCTTT; CDR3 protein: CAWSAGGDFWPAFF
V gene: TRBV2; J gene: TRBJ1-5; clone size: NA; D gene: NA; CDR3 DNA: TGTGCCAGCAATACAGGGCAAAATCAGCCCCAGCATTTT; CDR3 protein: CASNTGQNQPQHF
V gene: TRBV7-9; J gene: TRBJ1-2; clone size: once; D gene: TRBD1; CDR3 DNA: TGTGCCTTACTTCCACCCGGGACAGGAACCTACTATGGCTACACCTTC; CDR3 protein: CALLPPGTGTYYGYTF
V gene: TRBV27; J gene: TRBJ2-7; clone size: NA; D gene: NA; CDR3 DNA: TGTGCCAGCAGTTTCGGGACTTTCTACGAGCAGTACTTC; CDR3 protein: CASSFGTFYEQYF
V gene: TRBV19; J gene: TRBJ1-2; clone size: NA; D gene: NA; CDR3 DNA: TGTGCCAGTAGCGGGGAGTTACTTTGGAATGGCTACACCTTC; CDR3 protein: CASSGELLWNGYTF
V gene: TRBV7-2; J gene: TRBJ2-1; clone size: NA; D gene: TRBD2; CDR3 DNA: TGTGCCAGCAGCTTAGCGCGTCTAGCGGGAGGAAATGAGCAGTTCTTC; CDR3 protein: CASSLARLAGGNEQFF
V gene: TRBV28; J gene: TRBJ1-3; clone size: NA; D gene: NA; CDR3 DNA: TGTGCCAGCAGCGGAGCATTAAGGAACACCATATATTTT; CDR3 protein: CASSGALRNTIYF
V gene: TRBV6-5; J gene: TRBJ1-2; clone size: NA; D gene: TRBD1; CDR3 DNA: TGTGCCAGCAGATTGGGACAGGATAATGGCTACACCTTC; CDR3 protein: CASRLGQDNGYTF
V gene: TRBV6-5; J gene: TRBJ1-1; clone size: NA; D gene: NA; CDR3 DNA: TGTGCCAGCAGTCTCAGGGGCCGAGGCACTGAAGCTTTCTTT; CDR3 protein: CASSLRGRGTEAFF
V gene: TRBV4-1; J gene: TRBJ1-1; clone size: NA; D gene: TRBD1; CDR3 DNA: TGCGCCAGCAGCGCCCCGACAGGGGGTACTGAAGCTTTCTTT; CDR3 protein: CASSAPTGGTEAFF
V gene: TRBV5-4; J gene: TRBJ2-6; clone size: once; D gene: TRBD1; CDR3 DNA: TGTGCCAGCAGCTCTCGGACAGGGGTCTCTGGGGCCAACGTCCTGACTTTC; CDR3 protein: CASSSRTGVSGANVLTF
V gene: TRBV11-1; J gene: TRBJ2-7; clone size: NA; D gene: TRBD2; CDR3 DNA: TGTGCCAGCCGTCGGACTAGCGGGTATTACGAGCAGTACTTC; CDR3 protein: CASRRTSGYYEQYF
V gene: TRBV20-1; J gene: TRBJ2-7; clone size: NA; D gene: NA; CDR3 DNA: TGCAGTGCTAGTCCAGGGGCGAGAAGCTACGAGCAGTACTTC; CDR3 protein: CSASPGARSYEQYF
V gene: TRBV5-6; J gene: TRBJ2-1; clone size: NA; D gene: TRBD2; CDR3 DNA: TGTGCCAGCAGCCAAAGGCTAGCGGCCCTCTCCTACAATGAGCAGTTCTTC; CDR3 protein: CASSQRLAALSYNEQFF
V gene: TRBV27; J gene: TRBJ2-5; clone size: once; D gene: TRBD2; CDR3 DNA: TGTGCCAGCAGTCCGTGGGACTCAGGGAGGGCAGAGACCCAGTACTTC; CDR3 protein: CASSPWDSGRAETQYF
V gene: TRBV19; J gene: TRBJ2-3; clone size: NA; D gene: TRBD1; CDR3 DNA: TGTGCCTCTTTCCCAGGGGGCCGGGCAGATACGCAGTATTTT; CDR3 protein: CASFPGGRADTQYF
V gene: TRBV9; J gene: TRBJ1-2; clone size: NA; D gene: NA; CDR3 DNA: TGTGCCAGCACCCCTTGGGCAGGCGCTCACTATGGCTACACCTTC; CDR3 protein: CASTPWAGAHYGYTF
V gene: TRBV7-6; J gene: TRBJ2-2; clone size: NA; D gene: TRBD2; CDR3 DNA: TGTGCCAGCAGCTTTAGCGGGCAAATGGGCGGGGAGCTGTTTTTT; CDR3 protein: CASSFSGQMGGELFF
V gene: TRBV2; J gene: TRBJ1-2; clone size: NA; D gene: TRBD1; CDR3 DNA: TGTGCCAGCAGTCCACAGGGGGACCTCTATGGCTACACCTTC; CDR3 protein: CASSPQGDLYGYTF
V gene: TRBV2; J gene: TRBJ2-7; clone size: NA; D gene: TRBD1; CDR3 DNA: TGTGCCAGCCGACGCGAAGGGACAGTCTACGAGCAGTACTTC; CDR3 protein: CASRREGTVYEQYF
V gene: TRBV18; J gene: TRBJ1-1; clone size: NA; D gene: TRBD1; CDR3 DNA: TGTGCCAGCTCACCACGAGTCAGGGGGATGAACACTGAAGCTTTCTTT; CDR3 protein: CASSPRVRGMNTEAFF
V gene: TRBV20-1; J gene: TRBJ2-3; clone size: NA; D gene: TRBD2; CDR3 DNA: TGCAGTGCTAGAATTAGCGGGGCGCAGTATTTT; CDR3 protein: CSARISGAQYF
V gene: TRBV28; J gene: TRBJ2-7; clone size: NA; D gene: NA; CDR3 DNA: TGTGCCAGCAGTCCGACAGCCACCTACGAGCAGTACTTC; CDR3 protein: CASSPTATYEQYF
V gene: TRBV7-9; J gene: TRBJ1-4; clone size: NA; D gene: NA; CDR3 DNA: TGTGCCAGCAGCTCCCCCCGTTCTACAGCCGCAGAAAAACTGTTTTTT; CDR3 protein: CASSSPRSTAAEKLFF
V gene: TRBV20-1; J gene: TRBJ2-7; clone size: NA; D gene: NA; CDR3 DNA: TGCAGTGCTAGAAAGAGTCACGAGCAGTACTTC; CDR3 protein: CSARKSHEQYF
V gene: TRBV5-3; J gene: TRBJ2-3; clone size: NA; D gene: TRBD2; CDR3 DNA: TGTGCCAGAAGCTGCCAAATAAAGGGACTAGCGGGAGACGCGACAGATACGCAGTATTTT; CDR3 protein: CARSCQIKGLAGDATDTQYF
V gene: TRBV27; J gene: TRBJ2-2; clone size: NA; D gene: TRBD2; CDR3 DNA: TGTGCCAGCAGTCCCTCGGCGGGAGGGCGTACCGGGGAGCTGTTTTTT; CDR3 protein: CASSPSAGGRTGELFF
V gene: TRBV9; J gene: TRBJ1-2; clone size: NA; D gene: TRBD1; CDR3 DNA: TGTGCCAGCAGCGCACAGGGGGCCGGTCCTAATGACTATGGCTACACCTTC; CDR3 protein: CASSAQGAGPNDYGYTF
V gene: TRBV9; J gene: TRBJ2-1; clone size: NA; D gene: TRBD2; CDR3 DNA: TGTGCCAGCAGCCCCCGCCCCGGACTAGCGAGAAATGAGCAGTTCTTC; CDR3 protein: CASSPRPGLARNEQFF
V gene: TRBV4-2; J gene: TRBJ2-3; clone size: NA; D gene: NA; CDR3 DNA: TGTGCCAGCAGCCAGGCCCTAGGGAGGAGTAGGGTCAATACGCAGTATTTT; CDR3 protein: CASSQALGRSRVNTQYF
V gene: TRBV5-1; J gene: TRBJ2-1; clone size: NA; D gene: TRBD1; CDR3 DNA: TGCGCCAGCGGACCGGGACAGGGGTACTACAATGAGCAGTTCTTC; CDR3 protein: CASGPGQGYYNEQFF